Below, 16 T cell receptor beta chains from the same sample are listed, as sequenced in a study of T cell changes during pregnancy in multiple sclerosis. Here immunoSEQ multiplex PCR was the method, and the copy in TCRdb shows in-frame clones only, minus some. The table records 55,000 to 65,000 clones, over 90% of them present only once. The source was peripheral blood, collected in the first trimester of pregnancy. The receptor source for this set is a female donor with multiple sclerosis, enrolled in a pregnancy study.

The sample holds a few counts of this clone. The chain links TRBV7-9 to TRBJ1-6, with a tentative D call TRBD1 (5 bases). Deletions cut 5 bases from V and 13 bases from J, with 12 bases between. Germline CDR1 and CDR2: SEHNR and FQNEAQ (reference sequence). CDR3 size: 12 residues. This chain's CDR3 is CASSQGATPLHF. CDR3 DNA sequence: TGTGCCAGCAGCCAAGGGGCCACTCCCCTCCACTTT.

This chain links TRBV18 with TRBJ1-5; TRBD1 agrees at 10 bases. The trim removed 2 bases at V and 5 bases at J, leaving 3 bases unmatched. Germline lookup yields CDR1 KGHSH and CDR2 LQKENI. The CDR3 sequence is 15 residues long. DNA of the CDR3: TGTGCCAGCTCACCATCGACAGGGGGCGATCAGCCCCAGCATTTT. Translated: CASSPSTGGDQPQHF.

The genes are TRBV27 and TRBJ1-5, with 8 bases lining up with TRBD1. Germline V gene data show CDR1 as MNHEY and CDR2 as SMNVEV (reference sequence). Trimming at V came to 10 bases and at J to 4 bases, leaving 6 bases not matched to a gene. The CDR3 consists of 13 residues. CDR3 protein: CAIGTGRNQPQHF. CDR3 sequence (DNA): TGTGCCATTGGGACAGGCCGGAATCAGCCCCAGCATTTT.

The chain uses TRBV27 and TRBJ2-1; 8 bases match TRBD2. The germline CDR1 and CDR2 sequences are MNHEY and SMNVEV (reference sequence). This CDR3 contains 16 residues. After removal of 1 base from V and 7 bases from J, the junction contained 9 bases not matched to a gene. The CDR3 sequence: CASSLFRGGRKNEQFF. CDR3 nucleotide sequence: TGTGCCAGCAGTTTATTTCGGGGGGGGCGCAAGAATGAGCAGTTCTTC.

The chain joins TRBV7-2 to TRBJ1-2; 7 bases align to TRBD1. In germline, CDR1 is SGHTA, CDR2 FQGNSA. The CDR3 length is 15 residues. Losses at the gene ends were 1 base for V and 0 bases for J; bases not matched to a gene: 2. In nucleotides, the CDR3 is TGTGCCAGCAGCTTAGTGGGGACAGCTAACTATGGCTACACCTTC. It translates to CASSLVGTANYGYTF.

The J gene is TRBJ2-1, the V gene TRBV11-2, with 12 bases that match TRBD2. The CDR3 runs 15 residues. Looked up from germline, CDR1 is SGHAT and CDR2 is FQNNGV. J gave up 4 bases and V 4 bases, and 2 bases lay outside the gene matches. CDR3 in amino acids: CASSSLAGGYNEQFF. CDR3 bases: TGTGCCAGCAGCTCTCTAGCGGGGGGGTACAATGAGCAGTTCTTC.

V is TRBV11-2 and J is TRBJ1-1, with 7 positions matching TRBD1. CDR3 length equals 13 residues. J gave up 9 bases and V 1 base, and 5 bases lay outside the gene matches. Germline V gene lookup returns CDR1 SGHAT and CDR2 FQNNGV. CDR3 protein: CASSLVDREKAFF. CDR3 nucleotides: TGTGCCAGCAGCTTAGTAGACAGGGAGAAAGCTTTCTTT.

This sequence joins TRBV15 and TRBJ2-5; D remains ambiguous. This CDR3 has 16 amino acids. In germline, CDR1 is LNHNV, CDR2 YYDKDF (reference sequence). The ends were cut back, 1 base at V and 5 bases at J, with 17 bases in the middle. The CDR3 DNA reads as TGTGCCACCAGCAGAGGTGACCGTTTCGGAGAGGAGACCCAGTACTTC. Protein product: CATSRGDRFGEETQYF.

The CDR3 loop is CASSLGGGADTQYF. The CDR3 DNA sequence: TGTGCCAGCAGCTTAGGCGGGGGCGCAGATACGCAGTATTTT. The chain joins TRBV7-9 to TRBJ2-3; maybe TRBD2 (7 bases). Trimming cost V 1 base and J 4 bases, with 9 bases left between them. This CDR3 is built from 14 residues. The V gene's germline CDR1 is SEHNR and CDR2 FQNEAQ (reference sequence).

The J gene is TRBJ1-2, the V gene TRBV7-2; D gene ambiguous. The V end was cut by 5 bases, the J end by 3 bases, with 7 bases between. The CDR3 is made up of 12 amino acids. In germline, CDR1 is SGHTA, CDR2 FQGNSA. This chain's CDR3 is CASSPGDYGYTF. The DNA of the CDR3 is TGTGCCAGCAGCCCCGGAGACTATGGCTACACCTTC.

The rearrangement links TRBV10-3 to TRBJ2-5; possibly TRBD1 for D (5 bases). This CDR3 spans 15 amino acids. Germline V gene sequence: CDR1 ENHRY, CDR2 SYGVKD. The V end lost 3 bases, the J end lost 2 bases, and 13 bases lay between the germline ends. The CDR3 reads CAISDSASGQETQYF. In DNA, the CDR3 is TGTGCCATCAGTGACTCGGCCTCAGGGCAAGAGACCCAGTACTTC.

The table lists this clone with a count of one. This chain connects TRBV7-3 to TRBJ2-3, with 10 bases aligning to TRBD2. V lost 0 bases, J lost 2 bases, and 2 bases stayed unmatched. Germline V gene data show CDR1 as SGHTA and CDR2 as FQGTGA. There are 16 residues in the CDR3. The CDR3 loop reads CASSLTSGGITDTQYF. The CDR3 nucleotides read TGTGCCAGCAGCTTAACTAGCGGGGGGATCACAGATACGCAGTATTTT.

J is TRBJ2-7 and V is TRBV4-2; D is possibly TRBD2 (6 bases). Between the trimmed V and J ends, which lost 0 bases and 2 bases, there was a span of 14 bases. This CDR3 comprises 16 residues. Germline V gene lookup returns CDR1 LGHNA and CDR2 YNFKEQ. The CDR3: CASSQERSGLTYEQYF. CDR3 bases: TGTGCCAGCAGCCAAGAACGGAGCGGACTAACCTACGAGCAGTACTTC.

V and J are TRBV5-4 and TRBJ2-5; 7 nucleotides line up with TRBD2. The CDR3 has 16 amino acids. Per the germline V gene, CDR1 is SGHNT and CDR2 is YYREEE (reference sequence). V was pared by 9 bases and J by 1 base, with 15 bases of the junction left unmatched. The CDR3 region is CATQREGRITQETQYF. The CDR3 coding sequence is TGTGCCACCCAGCGGGAAGGTCGGATAACCCAAGAGACCCAGTACTTC.

This chain uses TRBV6-5 with TRBJ2-7; D gene uncertain. The CDR3 loop spans 14 amino acids. The V end lost 6 bases, the J end lost 2 bases, and 14 bases lay between the germline ends. CDR1 MNHEY and CDR2 SVGAGI come from the germline V gene. This chain's CDR3 is CASSPSGLPYEQYF. DNA of the CDR3: TGTGCCAGCAGCCCAAGTGGGCTCCCCTACGAGCAGTACTTC.

The chain recombines TRBV9 with TRBJ1-3, with no clear D. V was trimmed by 2 bases and J by 0 bases, leaving 21 bases between them. The CDR3 is made up of 19 amino acids. Germline V gene lookup returns CDR1 SGDLS and CDR2 YYNGEE. The CDR3 loop reads CASSVNPRADGLSGNTIYF. The CDR3 nucleotides read TGTGCCAGCAGCGTTAACCCAAGGGCGGATGGACTCTCTGGAAACACCATATATTTT.